This passage covers 24 T cell receptor beta chains from one sample sequenced in a study of blood T cell repertoires in COVID-19. The table came from immunoSEQ multiplex PCR; TCRdb's copy has only in-frame clones and leaves some out. The repertoire holds approximately 97,000 clones, with roughly 92% as singletons. Sequenced material: peripheral blood. Receptors were obtained from a woman between 45 and 65 years old with COVID-19, enrolled during active disease.

This chain joins TRBV7-3 and TRBJ2-1; 10 nucleotides agree with TRBD2. The V and J ends lost 1 base and 6 bases, in that order; junction bases with no gene match: 6. The germline V gene has CDR1 SGHTA and CDR2 FQGTGA. The CDR3 totals 16 residues. CDR3 DNA: TGTGCCAGCAGCTTAATCTCAGCGGGGGGGCCCAATGAGCAGTTCTTC. Protein sequence: CASSLISAGGPNEQFF. The full variable domain, its missing parts supplied by reference TRBV7-3 and TRBJ2-1, is GAGVSQTPSNKVTEKGKYVELRCDPISGHTALYWYRQSLGQGPEFLIYFQGTGAADDSGLPNDRFFAVRPEGSVSTLKIQRTERGDSAVYLCASSLISAGGPNEQFFGPGTRLTVL.

V gene TRBV6-5 combines with J gene TRBJ2-5, with 9 positions matching TRBD1. V lost 7 bases to trimming and J lost 5 bases; unmatched junction nucleotides: 5. This CDR3 is 13 amino acids long. Germline CDR1 is MNHEY and CDR2 is SVGAGI. CDR3: CASMLTGGETQYF. CDR3 in DNA: TGTGCCAGCATGTTGACAGGGGGGGAGACCCAGTACTTC.

The rearrangement joins TRBV5-1 to TRBJ2-1, with 9 bases matching TRBD2. V lost 0 bases to trimming and J lost 2 bases; unmatched junction nucleotides: 6. CDR3 length: 17 amino acids. Germline V CDR1 and CDR2: SGHRS, YFSETQ. The CDR3 loop is CASSLGLAGRTYNEQFF. The CDR3 nucleotides are TGCGCCAGCAGCTTGGGTCTAGCGGGGAGAACCTACAATGAGCAGTTCTTC. Complete variable domain (other parts from reference TRBV5-1 and TRBJ2-1): KAGVTQTPRYLIKTRGQQVTLSCSPISGHRSVSWYQQTPGQGLQFLFEYFSETQRNKGNFPGRFSGRQFSNSRSEMNVSTLELGDSALYLCASSLGLAGRTYNEQFFGPGTRLTVL.

In this sample, this clone turned up once. The rearrangement joins TRBV29-1 to TRBJ1-4; tentatively, D is TRBD1 (5 bases). This CDR3 has 11 residues. CDR1 is SQVTM and CDR2 is ANQGSEA in the germline V gene. V lost 5 bases and J 7 bases, leaving 8 bases between the germline ends. CDR3 bases: TGCAGCGTTAATAGGGGTGAAAAACTGTTTTTT. Translated, it gives CSVNRGEKLFF.

The count of this clone is one. The chain carries TRBV19 and TRBJ2-5, with D possibly TRBD2 on 5 matching bases. This CDR3 contains 14 residues. V was pared by 3 bases and J by 2 bases, with 10 bases between. CDR1 is LNHDA, CDR2 SQIVND, per germline (reference sequence). DNA for the CDR3: TGTGCCAGTAGTATTCGGGGATTGCAAGAGACCCAGTACTTC. Translated, it gives CASSIRGLQETQYF.

The CDR3 here is CASSQSQSYTF. The CDR3 region has the DNA TGTGCCAGCAGCCAGTCCCAGAGCTACACCTTC. The V gene is TRBV16, the J gene TRBJ1-2; D gene ambiguous. This CDR3 has 11 residues. CDR1 is KGHSY and CDR2 is FQNENV in the germline V gene. The V gene lost 3 bases and the J gene lost 9 bases, with 8 bases spanning the gap.

The chain uses TRBV7-2 and TRBJ1-1, with D perhaps TRBD1 (5 bases). The germline gives CDR1 SGHTA, CDR2 FQGNSA. V was clipped by 1 base and J by 8 bases, with 14 bases between them. This CDR3 is 14 amino acids long. The CDR3 nucleotides are TGTGCCAGCAGCTTAGTGGGAGGGGAACGAGAAGCTTTCTTT. Its translation is CASSLVGGEREAFF.

This clone was found once. This rearrangement joins TRBV10-3 to TRBJ1-2; no definite D call. Germline V gene sequence: CDR1 ENHRY, CDR2 SYGVKD. V gave up 4 bases and J gave up 1 base, with 7 bases separating them. This CDR3 contains 13 residues. CDR3 DNA: TGTGCCATCAGTGCTCAGGTTAACTATGGCTACACCTTC. Encoded protein: CAISAQVNYGYTF.

The rearrangement links TRBV24-1 to TRBJ2-1; D possibly corresponds to TRBD1 (5 bases). With 4 bases removed from V and 7 bases from J, the gap between germline ends came to 7 bases. Germline V CDR1 and CDR2: KGHDR, SFDVKD. The CDR3 loop spans 12 amino acids. The CDR3 sequence: CATSERGNEQFF. The CDR3 nucleotides are TGTGCCACCAGTGAAAGGGGTAATGAGCAGTTCTTC.

This rearrangement joins TRBV2 to TRBJ2-5, with D possibly matching TRBD1 (5 bases). There are 16 residues in the CDR3. The V gene lost 0 bases and the J gene lost 1 base, with 12 bases spanning the gap. In germline, CDR1 is SNHLY, CDR2 FYNNEI. CDR3 sequence reads: CASSEAYRQPQETQYF. The CDR3 nucleotides are TGTGCCAGCAGTGAAGCTTACCGACAGCCCCAAGAGACCCAGTACTTC.

This CDR3 is CASSDRWNQPQHF. In DNA, the CDR3 is TGTGCCAGTAGTGACAGGTGGAATCAGCCCCAGCATTTT. The chain is built from TRBV19 and TRBJ1-5, with a tentative D call TRBD1 (6 bases). V was pared by 5 bases and J by 4 bases, with 9 bases between. The V gene's germline CDR1 is LNHDA and CDR2 SQIVND (reference sequence). This CDR3 has 13 residues.

The V call is TRBV4-2, the J call TRBJ1-2; TRBD1 is a possible D gene (6 bases). V lost 0 bases and J 3 bases, leaving 11 bases between the germline ends. The germline gives CDR1 LGHNA, CDR2 YNFKEQ. The CDR3 has 15 residues. CDR3 bases: TGTGCCAGCAGCCAAGATAGGGAGGGGGACTATGGCTACACCTTC. Translating it yields CASSQDREGDYGYTF.

V usage is TRBV18 and J usage is TRBJ1-4; D perhaps matches TRBD1 (5 bases). CDR3 size: 14 residues. V gave up 4 bases and J gave up 6 bases, with 12 bases separating them. Per the germline V gene, CDR1 is KGHSH and CDR2 is LQKENI. The CDR3 loop is CASSRTPGYEKLFF. The CDR3 DNA sequence: TGTGCCAGCTCACGCACCCCAGGGTATGAAAAACTGTTTTTT.

In this sample, this clone turned up once. This chain joins TRBV19 and TRBJ2-1; 9 bases match TRBD1. Trimming took 5 bases from V and 9 from J; bases not matched to a gene: 2. Germline V gives CDR1 LNHDA, CDR2 SQIVND (reference sequence). The length of the CDR3 is 12 residues. CDR3 in amino acids: CASSVGQGEQFF. DNA of the CDR3: TGTGCCAGTAGTGTGGGACAGGGTGAGCAGTTCTTC.

This clone has just a few counts. The rearrangement links TRBV6-4 to TRBJ1-5, with 9 bases lining up with TRBD1. Germline V gives CDR1 MRHNA, CDR2 SNTAGT. V was pared by 6 bases and J by 0 bases, with 6 bases of the junction left unmatched. CDR3 length: 16 residues. The CDR3 spells CASRGTGSYSNQPQHF. The CDR3 bases are TGTGCCAGCAGAGGGACAGGGTCGTATAGCAATCAGCCCCAGCATTTT.

J is TRBJ2-2 and V is TRBV10-3; D might be TRBD2 (5 bases). The CDR3 extends over 16 amino acids. V shed 0 bases and J shed 4 bases, with 12 bases lying between them. Germline CDR1 reads ENHRY; CDR2 reads SYGVKD. The CDR3 region is CAISESRTGGTGELFF. CDR3 bases: TGTGCCATCAGTGAGTCTCGGACTGGAGGCACCGGGGAGCTGTTTTTT.

V usage is TRBV6-5 and J usage is TRBJ1-2; a possible D gene is TRBD1 (6 bases). The CDR3 covers 14 residues. V was cut by 4 bases and J by 6 bases, with 15 bases left in between. The germline CDR1 and CDR2 sequences are MNHEY and SVGAGI. As DNA, the CDR3 is TGTGCCAGCAGTTGGTCACCAGGGGACGATGGCTACACCTTC. It codes for CASSWSPGDDGYTF.

DNA for the CDR3: TGCGCCAGCAGCCAAAGGACTAGCGGACAACAGTACTTC. This encodes CASSQRTSGQQYF. The chain joins TRBV4-3 to TRBJ2-7, with 10 bases fitting TRBD2. The CDR3 is 13 amino acids. Unmatched junction bases numbered 5, after V lost 2 bases and J lost 10 bases. The V gene's germline CDR1 is LGHNA and CDR2 YSLEER.

The chain uses TRBV13 and TRBJ2-1, with D tentatively TRBD2 (5 bases). V lost 5 bases, J lost 7 bases, and 21 bases lay in between. Germline CDR1 and CDR2: PRHDT and FYEKMQ (reference sequence). This CDR3 has 16 residues. The CDR3 sequence is CASSRSTVAPENEQFF. CDR3 nucleotide sequence: TGTGCCAGCAGCCGCTCCACAGTAGCGCCCGAGAATGAGCAGTTCTTC.

This rearrangement joins TRBV2 to TRBJ1-2, with 7 positions matching TRBD1. CDR1 is SNHLY, CDR2 FYNNEI, per germline. This CDR3 contains 15 residues. V shed 5 bases, J shed 4 bases, and the junction held 10 bases outside the gene matches. CDR3 DNA sequence: TGTGCCAGCAGTCCTTCGCTGGGACAGCTCTATGGCTACACCTTC. Its translation: CASSPSLGQLYGYTF.

The genes are TRBV4-1 and TRBJ1-6; a possible D gene is TRBD1 (6 bases). Germline assignment: CDR1 MGHRA and CDR2 YSYEKL. The CDR3 loop spans 14 amino acids. The V gene lost 4 bases and the J gene lost 7 bases, with 11 bases spanning the gap. DNA for the CDR3: TGCGCCAGCAGCCGGGACAACCAAAATTCACCCCTCCACTTT. Protein product: CASSRDNQNSPLHF.

The chain recombines TRBV27 with TRBJ2-1; TRBD2 agrees at 7 bases. The CDR3 loop spans 15 amino acids. Germline values: CDR1 MNHEY, CDR2 SMNVEV (reference sequence). V gave up 3 bases and J gave up 4 bases; unmatched junction bases: 6. CDR3: CASSLRLAAYNEQFF. DNA for the CDR3: TGTGCCAGCAGTTTGAGGCTAGCGGCTTACAATGAGCAGTTCTTC.

This clone was seen a single time. The chain has TRBV11-2 and TRBJ2-2, with D tentatively TRBD1 (6 bases). CDR3 size: 15 residues. The germline gives CDR1 SGHAT, CDR2 FQNNGV. Trimming cost V 1 base and J 6 bases, with 12 bases left between them. The CDR3 region is CASSLAGAAAGELFF. In DNA form, the CDR3 reads TGTGCCAGCAGCTTAGCAGGGGCGGCGGCCGGGGAGCTGTTTTTT.

The chain links TRBV5-1 to TRBJ2-1; 8 bases line up with TRBD2. The CDR3 is 15 residues long. J lost 0 bases, V lost 7 bases, and 6 bases had no gene match. Looked up from germline, CDR1 is SGHRS and CDR2 is YFSETQ. CDR3 nucleotides: TGCGCCAGCTCCCGGGGGGGGAGCTCCTACAATGAGCAGTTCTTC. Its protein is CASSRGGSSYNEQFF.